This T cell receptor beta chain was identified in a study of shared clonotypes between healthy human individuals. Terminally differentiated effector memory CD45RA+ cells were excluded by CCR7 positive selection of CD45RO-negative cells. Generated by immunoSEQ multiplex PCR, the TCRdb table keeps only in-frame clones and is missing some. The sample has around 2,000,000 clones, more than 85% seen once. This receptor was taken from a man between 18 and 35 years old in good health. Some clones in this sample may be carry-over from other donors' samples. The sequenced sample was naive CD8+ T cells from PBMCs.

CDR3 residues: CASTELLGAREQYF. In nucleotides, the CDR3 is TGTGCCAGTACCGAGCTCCTGGGGGCTAGGGAGCAGTACTTC. The V call is TRBV19, the J call TRBJ2-7; TRBD1 might be the D (6 bases). The length of the CDR3 is 14 residues. The V and J ends lost 7 bases and 7 bases respectively, with 20 bases between them. Looked up from germline, CDR1 is LNHDA and CDR2 is SQIVND (reference sequence).